The present T cell receptor (beta chain) was sequenced within a study of blood T cells in healthy people across ages. A sample-barcoded 5' primer and a J-beta primer mix were used in a second PCR of roughly 6 to 11 cycles. TCRdb called the 5' RACE reads again in MiXCR, with one record for every CDR3 protein. The data hold about 780,000 distinct CDR3 sequences, with 46% observed a single time. This clonotype was found a few times. Trimming took 3 bases from V and 6 from J, leaving 21 bases between them. There are 16 residues in the CDR3. Germline V gene sequence: CDR1 DFQATT, CDR2 SNEGSKA (reference sequence).

The receptor was isolated from a man at least 80 years old in good health. The V call is TRBV20-1, the J call TRBJ2-1; D is ambiguous. The sequencing input was blood. Written as DNA, the CDR3 is TGCAGTGCTAGTATGGCGGCCCCTATTGAGTCCAATGAGCAGTTCTTC. Protein product: CSASMAAPIESNEQFF.